The 8 T cell receptor beta chains listed next were all sequenced from one sample in a study of blood T cell repertoires in COVID-19. Assay: immunoSEQ multiplex PCR; the TCRdb copy retains only in-frame clones and omits some. The table records about 180,000 clones, about 72% of them present only once. The specimen sequenced was PBMCs or T cells enriched from blood (not recorded which). Source of these receptors: a woman aged 45-65 years who had recovered from COVID-19.

The chain is built from TRBV19 and TRBJ2-7; TRBD1 is a possible D gene (5 bases). CDR1 and CDR2 (germline): LNHDA, SQIVND (reference sequence). Trimming shortened V by 6 bases and J by 2 bases, and 17 bases separated the two germline ends. The CDR3 is 15 residues long. The CDR3 DNA is TGTGCCAGTAGGAAAGGGGCAGGGTGGGCCTACGAGCAGTACTTC. It translates to CASRKGAGWAYEQYF.

The chain employs TRBV7-9 and TRBJ1-2; D is ambiguous. The V and J ends lost 6 bases and 6 bases respectively, with 17 bases between them. Germline V gene lookup returns CDR1 SEHNR and CDR2 FQNEAQ (reference sequence). This CDR3 has 14 residues. CDR3 DNA: TGTGCCAGCAGGGAACCGGGAAAAATGAATGGCTACACCTTC. As protein: CASREPGKMNGYTF.

The chain carries TRBV7-8 and TRBJ2-5; 7 bases are shared with TRBD1. The CDR3 runs 14 residues. Germline V lookup: CDR1 SGHVS, CDR2 FQNEAQ. J gave up 1 base and V 5 bases, and 4 bases lay outside the gene matches. The CDR3 DNA follows: TGTGCCAGCAGCCCCGGGACAGCCCAAGAGACCCAGTACTTC. This sequence encodes CASSPGTAQETQYF.

This chain links TRBV29-1 with TRBJ2-6; D may be TRBD1 (5 bases). The V gene's germline CDR1 is SQVTM and CDR2 ANQGSEA. Trimming shortened V by 5 bases and J by 0 bases, and 11 bases separated the two germline ends. The CDR3 covers 15 residues. The CDR3 bases are TGCAGCGTTCAGGGTCAGAGCTCTGGGGCCAACGTCCTGACTTTC. Translated, it gives CSVQGQSSGANVLTF.

J is TRBJ1-2 and V is TRBV7-9; 10 bases agree with TRBD1. Germline trimming cut 3 bases from V and 3 bases from J; bases unmatched to any gene: 4. This CDR3 region has 15 residues. Germline V CDR1 and CDR2: SEHNR, FQNEAQ (reference sequence). CDR3 coding DNA: TGTGCCAGCAGCTTCGGACAGGGGGTATACTATGGCTACACCTTC. Protein: CASSFGQGVYYGYTF.

The chain links TRBV4-3 to TRBJ1-5; D perhaps matches TRBD1 (6 bases). Germline-derived CDR1 and CDR2 are LGHNA and YSLEER. Between the trimmed V and J ends, which lost 0 bases and 5 bases, there was a span of 14 bases. This CDR3 is built from 16 residues. In DNA form, the CDR3 reads TGCGCCAGCAGCCAAGACACCAGGGAGGGGGATCAGCCCCAGCATTTT. It specifies CASSQDTREGDQPQHF.

The chain employs TRBV11-2 and TRBJ1-2, with a weak D call TRBD1 (6 bases). V was trimmed by 1 base and J by 6 bases, leaving 15 bases between them. The CDR3 spans 15 residues. Per germline, CDR1 SGHAT and CDR2 FQNNGV. Written as DNA, the CDR3 is TGTGCCAGCAGCTTAGGGGAGACAGGACGCGATGGCTACACCTTC. Amino acids: CASSLGETGRDGYTF.

This clone was counted a few times. V is TRBV19 and J is TRBJ1-2, with 8 positions matching TRBD1. The CDR3 has 14 amino acids. Germline V gene lookup returns CDR1 LNHDA and CDR2 SQIVND (reference sequence). V was pared by 3 bases and J by 4 bases, with 4 bases of the junction left unmatched. CDR3 loop: CASSIGQGAYGYTF. The CDR3 DNA is TGTGCCAGTAGTATTGGACAGGGTGCCTATGGCTACACCTTC.